These T cell receptor beta chains were read from a single sample in a study of a mutant IDH1 vaccine in newly diagnosed glioma. TCRdb's table, derived via immunoSEQ multiplex PCR, lists solely in-frame clones and lacks some. This sample has fewer than 150,000 clones; roughly 90% occur once, and the top ten carry roughly 0.65%. Their specific antigens are unknown. Sequences were derived from PBMCs, sampled from a glioma patient whose treatment included an IDH1 peptide vaccine. The receptors were sampled from a woman aged 50 to 60 with glioma. The CDR3 runs from the conserved cysteine through the conserved F or W. The D gene is left open where the match is weak. The size entry is marked missing in some rows and otherwise reads once, few, many or a size class.

CDR3 length: 14
J gene: TRBJ2-2
D gene: .
clone size: .
V gene: TRBV2
CDR3 protein: CATLKGLVTGELFF
CDR3 DNA: TGTGCCACCCTAAAAGGGCTAGTCACCGGGGAGCTGTTTTTT

CDR3 length: 15
J gene: TRBJ2-2
D gene: .
clone size: .
V gene: TRBV10-2
CDR3 protein: CASFLRGLNTGELFF
CDR3 DNA: TGCGCCAGCTTCCTCAGGGGTTTGAACACCGGGGAGCTGTTTTTT

CDR3 length: 13
J gene: TRBJ2-1
D gene: TRBD2
clone size: .
V gene: TRBV6-1
CDR3 protein: CASSRLAGSEQFF
CDR3 DNA: TGTGCCAGCAGTAGACTAGCGGGAAGTGAGCAGTTCTTC

CDR3 length: 14
J gene: TRBJ1-1
D gene: .
clone size: .
V gene: TRBV16
CDR3 protein: CASSPHTGNTEAFF
CDR3 DNA: TGTGCCAGCAGCCCTCATACAGGGAACACTGAAGCTTTCTTT

CDR3 length: 17
J gene: TRBJ2-7
D gene: TRBD1
clone size: .
V gene: TRBV27
CDR3 protein: CASSGTGPTSLLHEQYF
CDR3 DNA: TGTGCCAGCAGCGGGACAGGGCCGACTAGCCTGCTCCACGAGCAGTACTTC

CDR3 length: 17
J gene: TRBJ2-1
D gene: TRBD2
clone size: .
V gene: TRBV7-9
CDR3 protein: CASSLRLAENSYNEQFF
CDR3 DNA: TGTGCCAGCAGCTTACGACTAGCGGAGAACTCCTACAATGAGCAGTTCTTC

CDR3 length: 15
J gene: TRBJ1-6
D gene: .
clone size: .
V gene: TRBV27
CDR3 protein: CASSLSGGTASPLHF
CDR3 DNA: TGTGCCAGCAGTTTATCGGGGGGTACTGCAAGTCCCCTCCACTTT

CDR3 length: 17
J gene: TRBJ1-3
D gene: TRBD1
clone size: .
V gene: TRBV11-3
CDR3 protein: CASSLDFMGQGRNTIYF
CDR3 DNA: TGTGCCAGCAGCTTAGATTTTATGGGACAGGGTAGAAACACCATATATTTT

CDR3 length: 16
J gene: TRBJ2-1
D gene: TRBD2
clone size: .
V gene: TRBV5-8
CDR3 protein: CASSSRGTSGINEQFF
CDR3 DNA: TGTGCCAGCAGCTCCAGGGGGACTAGCGGGATCAATGAGCAGTTCTTC

CDR3 length: 14
J gene: TRBJ1-1
D gene: TRBD1
clone size: .
V gene: TRBV6-4
CDR3 protein: CASTLTPGQGRPFF
CDR3 DNA: TGTGCCAGCACCCTAACTCCGGGACAGGGGCGGCCTTTCTTT

CDR3 length: 14
J gene: TRBJ1-6
D gene: .
clone size: .
V gene: TRBV6-6
CDR3 protein: CASSYSTGTSPLHF
CDR3 DNA: TGTGCCAGCAGTTACTCGACAGGAACTTCACCCCTCCACTTT

CDR3 length: 15
J gene: TRBJ2-1
D gene: .
clone size: .
V gene: TRBV2
CDR3 protein: CASSEPNRRSDEQFF
CDR3 DNA: TGTGCCAGCAGTGAGCCCAACCGGAGGTCCGATGAGCAGTTCTTC

CDR3 length: 13
J gene: TRBJ1-2
D gene: .
clone size: .
V gene: TRBV11-2
CDR3 protein: CASSPPRNYGYTF
CDR3 DNA: TGTGCCAGCAGTCCCCCAAGAAACTATGGCTACACCTTC

CDR3 length: 13
J gene: TRBJ2-3
D gene: .
clone size: .
V gene: TRBV28
CDR3 protein: CASSGAWTDTQYF
CDR3 DNA: TGTGCCAGCAGTGGGGCATGGACAGATACGCAGTATTTT

CDR3 length: 12
J gene: TRBJ2-2
D gene: .
clone size: .
V gene: TRBV7-3
CDR3 protein: CASSPGTGELFF
CDR3 DNA: TGTGCCAGCAGCCCCGGGACCGGGGAGCTGTTTTTT

CDR3 length: 13
J gene: TRBJ2-7
D gene: .
clone size: .
V gene: TRBV7-8
CDR3 protein: CATRRVGVYEQYF
CDR3 DNA: TGTGCCACCCGGCGGGTGGGAGTGTACGAGCAGTACTTC

CDR3 length: 15
J gene: TRBJ2-7
D gene: .
clone size: .
V gene: TRBV4-1
CDR3 protein: CASSQDLSSSYEQYF
CDR3 DNA: TGCGCCAGCAGCCAAGATCTGTCGAGTTCCTACGAGCAGTACTTC

CDR3 length: 14
J gene: TRBJ2-3
D gene: .
clone size: .
V gene: TRBV15
CDR3 protein: CATSRDRGPDTQYF
CDR3 DNA: TGTGCCACCAGCAGAGACAGGGGACCAGATACGCAGTATTTT

CDR3 length: 13
J gene: TRBJ1-2
D gene: .
clone size: few
V gene: TRBV11-2
CDR3 protein: CASGPGHNYGYTF
CDR3 DNA: TGTGCCAGCGGACCTGGACATAACTATGGCTACACCTTC

CDR3 length: 11
J gene: TRBJ2-7
D gene: .
clone size: .
V gene: TRBV6-6
CDR3 protein: CASTPRGEQYF
CDR3 DNA: TGTGCCAGCACCCCCAGAGGCGAGCAGTACTTC

CDR3 length: 15
J gene: TRBJ1-6
D gene: TRBD1
clone size: once
V gene: TRBV5-6
CDR3 protein: CASSSQGDYNSPLHF
CDR3 DNA: TGTGCCAGCAGCTCACAGGGGGACTATAATTCACCCCTCCACTTT

CDR3 length: 14
J gene: TRBJ1-1
D gene: .
clone size: .
V gene: TRBV5-1
CDR3 protein: CASSLLGLNTEAFF
CDR3 DNA: TGCGCCAGCAGCTTGCTAGGGTTGAACACTGAAGCTTTCTTT

CDR3 length: 15
J gene: TRBJ2-6
D gene: .
clone size: .
V gene: TRBV28
CDR3 protein: CASSLGPSGANVLTF
CDR3 DNA: TGTGCCAGCAGTTTGGGGCCGTCTGGGGCCAACGTCCTGACTTTC

CDR3 length: 15
J gene: TRBJ1-4
D gene: .
clone size: .
V gene: TRBV19
CDR3 protein: CASSLGGAGVEKLFF
CDR3 DNA: TGTGCCAGTAGTTTAGGGGGGGCCGGCGTGGAAAAACTGTTTTTT

CDR3 length: 15
J gene: TRBJ2-3
D gene: TRBD1
clone size: once
V gene: TRBV7-9
CDR3 protein: CASSSGTGGLREQYF
CDR3 DNA: TGTGCCAGCAGTTCCGGGACAGGGGGCCTGAGGGAGCAGTATTTT

CDR3 length: 16
J gene: TRBJ2-3
D gene: TRBD2
clone size: few
V gene: TRBV7-3
CDR3 protein: CASSSRLAGGPDTQYF
CDR3 DNA: TGTGCCAGCAGTTCACGACTAGCGGGAGGGCCAGATACGCAGTATTTT

CDR3 length: 15
J gene: TRBJ2-7
D gene: .
clone size: few
V gene: TRBV6-1
CDR3 protein: CASSPSDRYTYEQYF
CDR3 DNA: TGTGCCAGCAGCCCCAGCGACAGGTATACCTACGAGCAGTACTTC

CDR3 length: 10
J gene: TRBJ2-5
D gene: .
clone size: .
V gene: TRBV30
CDR3 protein: CAWRVVTQYF
CDR3 DNA: TGTGCCTGGAGAGTCGTGACCCAGTACTTC

CDR3 length: 13
J gene: TRBJ2-7
D gene: TRBD1
clone size: .
V gene: TRBV6-1
CDR3 protein: CASRPTGGYEQYF
CDR3 DNA: TGTGCCAGCAGGCCGACAGGGGGCTACGAGCAGTACTTC

CDR3 length: 14
J gene: TRBJ1-5
D gene: .
clone size: .
V gene: TRBV6-6
CDR3 protein: CASSQSDSNQPQHF
CDR3 DNA: TGTGCCAGCAGTCAGAGCGATAGCAATCAGCCCCAGCATTTT

CDR3 length: 15
J gene: TRBJ1-5
D gene: TRBD1
clone size: .
V gene: TRBV28
CDR3 protein: CASNTGQGLNQPQHF
CDR3 DNA: TGTGCCAGCAATACGGGACAGGGACTAAATCAGCCCCAGCATTTT

CDR3 length: 16
J gene: TRBJ2-2
D gene: TRBD2
clone size: .
V gene: TRBV18
CDR3 protein: CASSQGLAEYTGELFF
CDR3 DNA: TGTGCCAGCTCACAAGGACTAGCGGAGTACACCGGGGAGCTGTTTTTT

CDR3 length: 13
J gene: TRBJ1-1
D gene: .
clone size: .
V gene: TRBV7-3
CDR3 protein: CASSSGARTEAFF
CDR3 DNA: TGTGCCAGCAGCTCAGGGGCCAGGACTGAAGCTTTCTTT

CDR3 length: 15
J gene: TRBJ1-4
D gene: .
clone size: .
V gene: TRBV18
CDR3 protein: CASSPDKVIGEKLFF
CDR3 DNA: TGTGCCAGCTCACCAGACAAGGTGATCGGTGAAAAACTGTTTTTT